Presented here are 8 T cell receptor beta chains from one specimen sequenced in a study of T cell repertoires in cytomegalovirus infection (dated by TCRdb to the late 2010s). Sequencing was performed on an Illumina HiSeq 1500. Through fastp at Q25 and MiXCR, TCRdb rebuilt clones from the public reads, retaining in-frame beta chains. Rows with a matching CDR3 protein are joined into one entry that keeps the most common DNA and genes. The sample table shows some 940,000 distinct CDR3 sequences, and around 32% are seen once. The top ten constitute more than 13% of the sample. These receptors have no known antigen. What the treatment or condition label conveys for this sample: in vitro stimulation with specific CMV peptide epitopes to enrich CMV-specific T cells. This material consisted of cultured CD8+ T cells from PBMCs, taken from culture after CMV antigen stimulation. These receptors were collected from a human donor in good health (CMV status not recorded). Some clones in this sample may be carry-over from other donors' samples.

The V gene is TRBV7-6, the J gene TRBJ2-7; D gene uncertain. Germline V CDR1 and CDR2: SGHVS, FNYEAQ. The CDR3 has 12 amino acids. Trimming cost V 5 bases and J 3 bases, with 8 bases left between them. The CDR3 DNA follows: TGTGCCAGCAGCATTAGAATCTACGAGCAGTACTTC. Translating it yields CASSIRIYEQYF.

This clonotype was counted between two and nine times. V is TRBV6-5 and J is TRBJ2-5; D might be TRBD2 (6 bases). The CDR3 is 15 residues long. V was pared by 5 bases and J by 6 bases, with 19 bases between. Germline CDR1 and CDR2: MNHEY and SVGAGI. Here the CDR3 reads CASSTGTASYQTQYF. The CDR3 bases are TGTGCCAGCAGTACCGGGACTGCGAGTTATCAGACCCAGTACTTC.

The chain has TRBV24-1 and TRBJ1-1; a weak D match, TRBD1 (5 bases). Looked up from germline, CDR1 is KGHDR and CDR2 is SFDVKD. The CDR3 is 14 amino acids. Between the trimmed V and J ends, which lost 7 bases and 5 bases, there was a span of 16 bases. The CDR3 reads CATRPQGGGTEAFF. CDR3 bases: TGTGCCACCAGACCCCAGGGAGGAGGGACTGAAGCTTTCTTT.

This clonotype showed up just a few times. The chain employs TRBV19 and TRBJ2-2; 12 bases agree with TRBD1. V lost 7 bases and J lost 2; bases outside the gene matches: 8. The CDR3 is 17 residues long. The germline gives CDR1 LNHDA, CDR2 SQIVND (reference sequence). CDR3 sequence (DNA): TGTGCCAGTAAAACATTTGGGACAGGGGGCAACACCGGGGAGCTGTTTTTT. This gives the protein CASKTFGTGGNTGELFF.

This clonotype has just a few counts. This rearrangement joins TRBV4-1 to TRBJ1-4; D call uncertain. CDR3 length: 17 amino acids. Trimming pared 1 base from V and 3 bases from J, leaving 15 bases between. CDR1 is MGHRA and CDR2 is YSYEKL in the germline V gene. Written as DNA, the CDR3 is TGCGCCAGCAGCCAAGGACTACCCGAGAGGCCTAATGAAAAACTGTTTTTT. It specifies CASSQGLPERPNEKLFF.

This clonotype was observed a few times. This chain uses TRBV15 with TRBJ1-1; D unresolved. The V and J ends lost 4 bases and 4 bases respectively, with 7 bases between them. This CDR3 contains 12 residues. Germline assignment: CDR1 LNHNV and CDR2 YYDKDF (reference sequence). CDR3 nucleotides: TGTGCCACCAGCATGGGGTTCACTGAAGCTTTCTTT. As protein: CATSMGFTEAFF.

In this sample, this clonotype turned up a few times. The CDR3 loop is CASRRDEKLFF. The CDR3 region has the DNA TGTGCCAGCCGGAGAGATGAAAAACTGTTTTTT. V usage is TRBV14 and J usage is TRBJ1-4, with D unclear. Trimming shortened V by 8 bases and J by 6 bases, and 7 bases separated the two germline ends. The CDR3 has 11 amino acids. Germline V CDR1 and CDR2: SGHDN, FVKESK.

This clonotype has only a few counts. The CDR3 reads CASSPVDRALPHQPQHF. DNA of the CDR3: TGTGCCAGTAGTCCCGTGGACAGGGCTCTCCCCCATCAGCCCCAGCATTTT. J is TRBJ1-5 and V is TRBV19; 8 nucleotides align to TRBD1. Losses at the gene ends were 5 bases for V and 5 bases for J; bases not matched to a gene: 14. The CDR3 spans 17 residues. Germline V gene data show CDR1 as LNHDA and CDR2 as SQIVND (reference sequence).